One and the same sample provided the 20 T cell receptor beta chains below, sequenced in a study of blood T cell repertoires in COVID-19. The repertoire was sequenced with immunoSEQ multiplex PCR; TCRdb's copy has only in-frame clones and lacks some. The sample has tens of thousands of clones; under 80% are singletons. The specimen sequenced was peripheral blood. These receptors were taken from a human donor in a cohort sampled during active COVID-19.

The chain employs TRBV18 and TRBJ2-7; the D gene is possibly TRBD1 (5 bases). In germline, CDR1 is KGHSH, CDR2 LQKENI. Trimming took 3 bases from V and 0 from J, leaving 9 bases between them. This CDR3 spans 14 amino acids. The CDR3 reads CASSPTVSSYEQYF. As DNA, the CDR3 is TGTGCCAGCTCACCGACAGTGTCCTCCTACGAGCAGTACTTC.

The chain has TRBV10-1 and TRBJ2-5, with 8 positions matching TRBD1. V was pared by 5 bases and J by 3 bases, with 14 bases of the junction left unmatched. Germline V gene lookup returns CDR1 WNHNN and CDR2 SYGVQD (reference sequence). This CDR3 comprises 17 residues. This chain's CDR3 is CASSLPPDRATEETQYF. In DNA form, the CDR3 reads TGCGCCAGCAGTCTACCACCGGACAGGGCCACGGAAGAGACCCAGTACTTC.

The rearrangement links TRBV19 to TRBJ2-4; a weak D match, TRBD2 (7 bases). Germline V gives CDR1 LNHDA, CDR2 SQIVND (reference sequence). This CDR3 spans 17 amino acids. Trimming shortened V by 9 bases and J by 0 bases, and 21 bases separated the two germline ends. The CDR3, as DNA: TGTGCCAGCACAGGGAGGGGGGCCACTATAGCCAAAAACATTCAGTACTTC. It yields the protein CASTGRGATIAKNIQYF.

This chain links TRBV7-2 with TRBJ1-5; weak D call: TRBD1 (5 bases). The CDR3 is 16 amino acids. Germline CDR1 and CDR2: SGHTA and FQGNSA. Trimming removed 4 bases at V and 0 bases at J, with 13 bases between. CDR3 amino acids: CASSSTGPNSNQPQHF. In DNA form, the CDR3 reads TGTGCCAGCAGCTCAACAGGACCCAATAGCAATCAGCCCCAGCATTTT.

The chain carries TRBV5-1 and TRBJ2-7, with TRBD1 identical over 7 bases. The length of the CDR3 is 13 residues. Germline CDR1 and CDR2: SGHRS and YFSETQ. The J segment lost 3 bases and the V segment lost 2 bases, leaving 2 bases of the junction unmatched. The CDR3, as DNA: TGCGCCAGCAGCTTTGACAGGGACTACGAGCAGTACTTC. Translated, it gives CASSFDRDYEQYF. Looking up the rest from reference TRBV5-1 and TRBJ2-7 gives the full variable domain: KAGVTQTPRYLIKTRGQQVTLSCSPISGHRSVSWYQQTPGQGLQFLFEYFSETQRNKGNFPGRFSGRQFSNSRSEMNVSTLELGDSALYLCASSFDRDYEQYFGPGTRLTVT.

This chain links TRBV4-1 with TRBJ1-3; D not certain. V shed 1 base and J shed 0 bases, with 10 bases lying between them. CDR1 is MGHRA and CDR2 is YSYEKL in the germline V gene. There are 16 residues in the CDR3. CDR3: CASSQGSLASGNTIYF. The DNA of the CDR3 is TGCGCCAGCAGCCAAGGATCCCTGGCCTCTGGAAACACCATATATTTT.

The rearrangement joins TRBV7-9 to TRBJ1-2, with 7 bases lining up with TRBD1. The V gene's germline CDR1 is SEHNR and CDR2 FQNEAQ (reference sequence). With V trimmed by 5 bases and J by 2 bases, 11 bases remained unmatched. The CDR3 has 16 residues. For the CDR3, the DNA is TGTGCCAGCAGCCTAAACACCGGGACAGCGAACTATGGCTACACCTTC. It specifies CASSLNTGTANYGYTF.

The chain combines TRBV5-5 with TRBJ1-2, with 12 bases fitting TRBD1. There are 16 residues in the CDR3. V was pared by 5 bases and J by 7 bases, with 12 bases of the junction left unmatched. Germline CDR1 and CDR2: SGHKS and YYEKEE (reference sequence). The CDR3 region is CASSLYPGQGARGYTF. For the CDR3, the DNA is TGTGCCAGCAGTTTGTATCCGGGACAGGGGGCGCGTGGCTACACCTTC.

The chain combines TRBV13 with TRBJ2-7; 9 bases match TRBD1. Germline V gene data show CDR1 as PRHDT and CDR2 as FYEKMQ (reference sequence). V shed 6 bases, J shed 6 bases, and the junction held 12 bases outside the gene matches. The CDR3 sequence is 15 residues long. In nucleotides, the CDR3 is TGTGCCAGCAGAGAGACCGGGACAGGGATTGGCGAGCAGTACTTC. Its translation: CASRETGTGIGEQYF. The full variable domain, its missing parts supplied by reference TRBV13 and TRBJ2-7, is AAGVIQSPRHLIKEKRETATLKCYPIPRHDTVYWYQQGPGQDPQFLISFYEKMQSDKGSIPDRFSAQQFSDYHSELNMSSLELGDSALYFCASRETGTGIGEQYFGPGTRLTVT.

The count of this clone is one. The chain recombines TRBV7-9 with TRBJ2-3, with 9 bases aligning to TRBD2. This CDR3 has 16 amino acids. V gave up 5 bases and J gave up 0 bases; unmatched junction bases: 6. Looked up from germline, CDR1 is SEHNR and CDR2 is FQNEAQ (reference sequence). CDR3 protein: CASSARLAESTDTQYF. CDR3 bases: TGTGCCAGCAGCGCGCGACTAGCGGAGAGCACAGATACGCAGTATTTT.

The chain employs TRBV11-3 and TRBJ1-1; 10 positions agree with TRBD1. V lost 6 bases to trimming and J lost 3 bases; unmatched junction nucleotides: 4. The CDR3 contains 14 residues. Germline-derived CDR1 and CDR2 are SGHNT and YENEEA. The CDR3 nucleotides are TGTGCCAGCAGTCCCGGGACAGGGGACACTGAAGCTTTCTTT. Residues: CASSPGTGDTEAFF.

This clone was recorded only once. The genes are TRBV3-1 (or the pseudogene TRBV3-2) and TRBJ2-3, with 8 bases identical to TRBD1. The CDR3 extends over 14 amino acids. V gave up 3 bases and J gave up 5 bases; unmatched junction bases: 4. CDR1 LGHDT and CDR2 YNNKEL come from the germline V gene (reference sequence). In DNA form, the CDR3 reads TGTGCCAGCAGCCACAGGGGGCAGGGAGATACGCAGTATTTT. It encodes CASSHRGQGDTQYF.

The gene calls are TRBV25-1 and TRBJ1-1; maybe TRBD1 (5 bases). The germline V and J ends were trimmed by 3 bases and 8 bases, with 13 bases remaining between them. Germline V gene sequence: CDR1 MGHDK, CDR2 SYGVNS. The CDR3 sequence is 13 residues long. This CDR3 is CASSDTWGGEAFF. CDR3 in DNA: TGTGCCAGCAGTGACACATGGGGGGGGGAAGCTTTCTTT.

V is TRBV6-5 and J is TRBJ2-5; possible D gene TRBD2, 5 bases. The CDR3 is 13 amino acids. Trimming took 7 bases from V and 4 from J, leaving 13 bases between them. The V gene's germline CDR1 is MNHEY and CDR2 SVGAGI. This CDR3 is CASTATGSETQYF. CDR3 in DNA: TGTGCCAGCACTGCAACGGGGTCAGAGACCCAGTACTTC.

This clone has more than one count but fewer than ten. CDR3 in DNA: TGTGCCAGTAGTATGGTTCAGGGAATGAACACTGAAGCTTTCTTT. Amino acid sequence: CASSMVQGMNTEAFF. The chain has TRBV19 and TRBJ1-1, with TRBD1 as a possible D gene (5 bases). CDR1 is LNHDA, CDR2 SQIVND, per germline (reference sequence). This CDR3 is 15 amino acids long. Deletions cut 3 bases from V and 0 bases from J, with 11 bases between.

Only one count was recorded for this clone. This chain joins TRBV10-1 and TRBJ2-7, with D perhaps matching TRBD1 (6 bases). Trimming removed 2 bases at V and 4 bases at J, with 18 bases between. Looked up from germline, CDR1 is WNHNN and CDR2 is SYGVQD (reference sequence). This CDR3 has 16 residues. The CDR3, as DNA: TGCGCCAGCAGTGAGGGGGGCAGCCGAGGGGGTTACGAGCAGTACTTC. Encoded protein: CASSEGGSRGGYEQYF.

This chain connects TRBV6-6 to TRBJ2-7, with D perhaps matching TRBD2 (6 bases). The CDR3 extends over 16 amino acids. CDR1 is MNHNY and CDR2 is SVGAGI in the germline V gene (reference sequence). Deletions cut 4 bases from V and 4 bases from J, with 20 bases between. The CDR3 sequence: CASSFVLGGSFYEQYF. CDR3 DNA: TGTGCCAGCAGTTTCGTCCTCGGGGGAAGCTTTTACGAGCAGTACTTC.

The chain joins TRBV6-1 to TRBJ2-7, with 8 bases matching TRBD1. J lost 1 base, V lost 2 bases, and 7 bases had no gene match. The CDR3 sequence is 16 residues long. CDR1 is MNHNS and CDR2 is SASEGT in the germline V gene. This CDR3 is CASSERGQGLSYEQYF. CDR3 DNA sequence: TGTGCCAGCAGTGAAAGAGGACAGGGCCTTTCCTACGAGCAGTACTTC.

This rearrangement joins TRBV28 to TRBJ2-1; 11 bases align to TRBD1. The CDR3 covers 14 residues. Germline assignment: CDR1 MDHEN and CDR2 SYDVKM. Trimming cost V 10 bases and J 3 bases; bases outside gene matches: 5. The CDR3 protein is CAIPGTGGYNEQFF. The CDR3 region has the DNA TGTGCCATCCCCGGGACAGGGGGCTACAATGAGCAGTTCTTC.

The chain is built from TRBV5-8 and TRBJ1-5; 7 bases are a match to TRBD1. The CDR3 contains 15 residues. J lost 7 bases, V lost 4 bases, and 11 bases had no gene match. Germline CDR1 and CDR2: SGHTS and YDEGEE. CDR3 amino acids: CASSVLQGGWQPQHF. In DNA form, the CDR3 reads TGTGCCAGCAGCGTCCTCCAGGGGGGTTGGCAGCCCCAGCATTTT.